This T cell receptor beta chain was documented in a study of vaccination and CD4 T cells after COVID-19. For the study at large: Six males and four females, two Hispanic, made up the convalescents. Study-wide findings and caveats: A comparatively limited set of convalescent patients was examined, with no early post-infection timepoints.

The Oncomine TCR Beta short-read assay sequenced DNA from cultured CD4+ T cells. TCRdb reprocessed the PCR reads via MiXCR and lists one record per CDR3 protein. This sample has 10,000 to 11,000 distinct CDR3 sequences, with around 55% found just once. On this clonotype: Antigen unknown.

The treatment: 10-day PBMC culture with coronavirus spike peptide pools or control peptides (ViraFEST assay). V lost 7 bases to trimming and J lost 4 bases; unmatched junction nucleotides: 1. CDR1 is SGDLS, CDR2 YYNGEE, per germline. The CDR3 totals 11 residues. The receptor comes from a human donor who had recovered from COVID-19. Sequenced: CD4+ T cells from blood, cultured in vitro. The chain uses TRBV9 and TRBJ2-5; TRBD2 matches 7 bases. The CDR3 loop reads CASGLGETQYF. The DNA for the CDR3 is TGTGCCAGCGGACTAGGAGAGACCCAGTACTTC.